This entry features one TCR beta chain sequence. Exclusion of a patient followed from autoimmune disease history or systemic immunosuppression. Sampled blood was obtained at baseline, cycle 4 day 1, and cycle 7 day 1. This sample is part of a study of OX40 agonist ivuxolimab in advanced cancers. Study overall: Having had anti-PD-1, anti-PD-L1 or anti-CTLA-4 therapy before was allowed, and approximately 40% had some.

This CDR3 is built from 16 residues. CDR1 is SGHNT, CDR2 YYREEE, per germline (reference sequence). Trimming cost V 4 bases and J 6 bases; bases outside gene matches: 6. Profiled with immunoSEQ multiplex PCR; TCRdb holds only in-frame clones, not every one. The repertoire has about 55,000 clones, around nine tenths of them found once; the top ten carry approximately 7.2%. Source: CD4+ or CD8+ T cells sorted from blood, taken in a trial of the OX40 agonist ivuxolimab. The clonotype was recovered from an adult with an advanced solid tumor such as melanoma, head and neck, liver or kidney cancer. The chain is built from TRBV5-4 and TRBJ2-2, with 13 positions matching TRBD2. The chain's CDR3 is CASSLGLAGYSGELFF. CDR3 sequence (DNA): TGTGCCAGCAGCCTGGGACTAGCGGGATATTCCGGGGAGCTGTTTTTT.